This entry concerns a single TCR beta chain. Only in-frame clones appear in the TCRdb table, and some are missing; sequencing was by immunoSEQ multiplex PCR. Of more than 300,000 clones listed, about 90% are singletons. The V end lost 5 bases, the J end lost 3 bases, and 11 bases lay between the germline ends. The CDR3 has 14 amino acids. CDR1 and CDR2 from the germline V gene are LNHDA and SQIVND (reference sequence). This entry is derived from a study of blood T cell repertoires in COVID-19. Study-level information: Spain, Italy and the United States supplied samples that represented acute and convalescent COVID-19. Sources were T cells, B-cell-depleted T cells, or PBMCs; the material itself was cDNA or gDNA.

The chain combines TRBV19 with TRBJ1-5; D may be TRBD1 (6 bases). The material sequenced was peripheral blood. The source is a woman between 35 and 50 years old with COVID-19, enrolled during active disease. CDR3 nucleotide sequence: TGTGCCAGTAGTTACCGGGACACCAATCAGCCCCAGCATTTT. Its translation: CASSYRDTNQPQHF.